This T cell receptor (beta chain) came from a study of T cell clonotyping in hematopoietic cell transplantation. Notes on the study in general: Without cell sorting, CD4 versus CD8 contributions remain unresolved. Recipient TCR diversity dropped after transplant; expanded clonotypes rose from day 30 to 180. Few recipient clonotypes overlapped donors; over 95% were de novo at given depth.

About this clone: Antigen unknown.

Assay: immunoSEQ multiplex PCR; the TCRdb copy retains only in-frame clones and omits some. The sample holds around 14,000 clones, about 56% seen once. Germline V gives CDR1 SGHTA, CDR2 FQGNSA. The ends were cut back, 4 bases at V and 7 bases at J, with 17 bases in the middle. This CDR3 is built from 15 residues. The receptor comes from a human donor who either received an allogeneic hematopoietic cell transplant for a myeloid malignancy or was a related donor (not recorded which). Some clones in this sample may be carry-over from other donors' samples. The chain employs TRBV7-2 and TRBJ2-1, with no clear D. The specimen was PBMCs. The CDR3 DNA is TGTGCCAGCAGCTCGGGCCCTGGCTTTTGGAATGAGCAGTTCTTC. Residues: CASSSGPGFWNEQFF.